The 15 T cell receptor beta chains below were found in one sample sequenced in a study of blood T cell repertoires in COVID-19. Some clones are missing from TCRdb's copy, which holds only in-frame ones; the method was immunoSEQ multiplex PCR. The sample lists about 70,000 clones, 86% occurring once. Material for sequencing was peripheral blood. The origin of the receptors is a woman in her fifties or sixties with acute or convalescent COVID-19.

The chain links TRBV5-4 to TRBJ2-1; TRBD1 might be the D (5 bases). CDR3 length: 17 amino acids. Per germline, CDR1 SGHNT and CDR2 YYREEE (reference sequence). Trimming pared 4 bases from V and 6 bases from J, leaving 23 bases between. CDR3 sequence: CASSLEHRTGRSNEQFF. For the CDR3, the DNA is TGTGCCAGCAGCCTGGAGCACAGGACGGGTAGGAGCAATGAGCAGTTCTTC.

The chain has TRBV2 and TRBJ2-1; D is perhaps TRBD2 (6 bases). Germline V gives CDR1 SNHLY, CDR2 FYNNEI. Trimming took off 3 bases at V and 7 bases at J, with 7 bases between the two ends. CDR3 size: 12 residues. CDR3 in amino acids: CASSEEGNEQFF. CDR3 DNA sequence: TGTGCCAGCAGTGAGGAGGGGAATGAGCAGTTCTTC. Filled out from reference TRBV2 and TRBJ2-1, the complete variable domain reads EPEVTQTPSHQVTQMGQEVILRCVPISNHLYFYWYRQILGQKVEFLVSFYNNEISEKSEIFDDQFSVERPDGSNFTLKIRSTKLEDSAMYFCASSEEGNEQFFGPGTRLTVL.

The gene calls are TRBV15 and TRBJ2-5; maybe TRBD2 (5 bases). With 0 bases removed from V and 7 bases from J, the gap between germline ends came to 6 bases. The CDR3 extends over 12 amino acids. CDR1 LNHNV and CDR2 YYDKDF come from the germline V gene (reference sequence). DNA of the CDR3: TGTGCCACCAGCAGAGATGCGGGGACCCAGTACTTC. Amino acid sequence: CATSRDAGTQYF. The entire variable domain, with the rest obtained from reference TRBV15 and TRBJ2-5, is as follows: DAMVIQNPRYQVTQFGKPVTLSCSQTLNHNVMYWYQQKSSQAPKLLFHYYDKDFNNEADTPDNFQSRRPNTSFCFLDIRSPGLGDTAMYLCATSRDAGTQYFGPGTRLLVL.

The chain employs TRBV7-3 and TRBJ2-7, with D possibly TRBD1 on 6 matching bases. The germline V gene encodes CDR1 SGHTA and CDR2 FQGTGA. V lost 11 bases, J lost 0 bases, and 17 bases lay in between. The CDR3 covers 14 residues. CDR3 in DNA: TGTGCCTGCCCCGGGACAAAGAGCTCCTACGAGCAGTACTTC. The encoded protein is CACPGTKSSYEQYF.

This clone was picked up a small number of times. This chain connects TRBV14 to TRBJ2-7; 9 nucleotides agree with TRBD1. With V trimmed by 4 bases and J by 7 bases, 5 bases remained unmatched. In germline, CDR1 is SGHDN, CDR2 FVKESK. CDR3 length equals 13 residues. The CDR3 is CASSLGQGIEQYF. The CDR3 nucleotides are TGTGCCAGCAGCCTTGGACAGGGGATAGAGCAGTACTTC.

The J gene is TRBJ2-7, the V gene TRBV19; D is possibly TRBD2 (6 bases). CDR1 is LNHDA and CDR2 is SQIVND in the germline V gene (reference sequence). The CDR3 totals 13 residues. With 5 bases removed from V and 6 bases from J, the gap between germline ends came to 14 bases. The CDR3 sequence is CASSDRGTIEQYF. The CDR3 DNA is TGTGCCAGTAGTGACCGGGGGACGATCGAGCAGTACTTC.

The chain combines TRBV7-6 with TRBJ1-3; D perhaps matches TRBD1 (6 bases). V lost 5 bases and J lost 2, with 16 bases in between. CDR1 is SGHVS and CDR2 is FNYEAQ in the germline V gene. The CDR3 is 16 amino acids. The CDR3 region has the DNA TGTGCCAGCAGCCTTGCCCGGGGGGCAACTGGAAACACCATATATTTT. This encodes CASSLARGATGNTIYF.

The chain uses TRBV19 and TRBJ1-1; D remains ambiguous. The CDR3 runs to 14 residues. The germline V and J ends were trimmed by 4 bases and 1 base, with 10 bases remaining between them. The germline CDR1 and CDR2 sequences are LNHDA and SQIVND (reference sequence). This CDR3 reads CASSSGLPNTEAFF. In nucleotides, the CDR3 is TGTGCCAGTAGTAGTGGACTTCCGAACACTGAAGCTTTCTTT.

The chain joins TRBV7-2 to TRBJ2-2; D possibly corresponds to TRBD2 (5 bases). Per germline, CDR1 SGHTA and CDR2 FQGNSA. This CDR3 has 11 amino acids. CDR3 coding DNA: TGTGCTACGCGGAGGTCCGGGGAGCTGTTTTTT. The encoded protein is CATRRSGELFF.

The chain employs TRBV7-2 and TRBJ2-2, with TRBD2 identical over 8 bases. Germline V gene data show CDR1 as SGHTA and CDR2 as FQGNSA. This CDR3 region has 17 residues. V lost 5 bases, J lost 4 bases, and 12 bases stayed unmatched. Here the CDR3 DNA reads TGTGCCAGCAGCAGTTCACAGCGGGGGATTCGCACCGGGGAGCTGTTTTTT. The encoded protein is CASSSSQRGIRTGELFF.

The chain is built from TRBV30 and TRBJ1-6, with D possibly being TRBD1 (5 bases). Per germline, CDR1 GTSNPN and CDR2 SVGIG (reference sequence). There are 16 residues in the CDR3. The V and J ends lost 0 bases and 10 bases respectively, with 19 bases between them. This CDR3 is CAWSVLSGQGGSPLHF. The DNA of the CDR3 is TGTGCCTGGAGTGTCCTCAGTGGGCAGGGAGGCTCACCCCTCCACTTT.

The chain joins TRBV3-1 (or the pseudogene TRBV3-2) to TRBJ2-6, with 8 bases fitting TRBD1. Trimming cost V 0 bases and J 1 base; bases outside gene matches: 8. The CDR3 runs to 19 residues. Germline assignment: CDR1 LGHDT and CDR2 YNNKEL (reference sequence). CDR3 nucleotide sequence: TGTGCCAGCAGCCAAGATTTCGGGACAGGCCCTTCTGGGGCCAACGTCCTGACTTTC. Translated, it gives CASSQDFGTGPSGANVLTF.

J is TRBJ1-1 and V is TRBV30, with TRBD1 matching over 7 bases. Germline trimming cut 3 bases from V and 1 base from J; bases unmatched to any gene: 2. Germline V gives CDR1 GTSNPN, CDR2 SVGIG (reference sequence). The CDR3 runs to 13 residues. This CDR3 reads CAWRNRGNTEAFF. CDR3 in DNA: TGTGCCTGGAGAAACAGGGGGAACACTGAAGCTTTCTTT.

The rearrangement uses TRBV27 and TRBJ2-1, with 7 bases fitting TRBD1. With V trimmed by 5 bases and J by 2 bases, 3 bases remained unmatched. Germline V CDR1 and CDR2: MNHEY, SMNVEV (reference sequence). The CDR3 is made up of 14 amino acids. DNA of the CDR3: TGTGCCAGCAGTCTCGGGACAGCCTACAATGAGCAGTTCTTC. Translating it yields CASSLGTAYNEQFF.

This chain joins TRBV18 and TRBJ2-1; 11 bases are shared with TRBD2. Germline V gene lookup returns CDR1 KGHSH and CDR2 LQKENI. This CDR3 contains 17 residues. V trimming: 4 bases; J trimming: 0 bases; junction bases outside the gene matches: 5. DNA for the CDR3: TGTGCCAGCTCACTAGCTAGCGGGGGGAACTCCTACAATGAGCAGTTCTTC. This encodes CASSLASGGNSYNEQFF.